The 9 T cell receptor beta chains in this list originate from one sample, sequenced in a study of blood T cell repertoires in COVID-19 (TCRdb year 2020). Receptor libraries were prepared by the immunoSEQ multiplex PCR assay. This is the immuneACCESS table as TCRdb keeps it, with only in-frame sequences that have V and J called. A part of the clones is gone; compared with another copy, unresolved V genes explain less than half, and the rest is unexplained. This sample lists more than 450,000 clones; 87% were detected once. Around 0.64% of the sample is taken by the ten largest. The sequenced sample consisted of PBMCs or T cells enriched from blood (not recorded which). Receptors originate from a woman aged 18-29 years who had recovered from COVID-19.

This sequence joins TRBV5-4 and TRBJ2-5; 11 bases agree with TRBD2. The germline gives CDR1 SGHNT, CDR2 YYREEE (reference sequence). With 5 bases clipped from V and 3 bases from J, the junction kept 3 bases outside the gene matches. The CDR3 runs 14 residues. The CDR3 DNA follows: TGTGCCAGCAGATCGGGACTAGCGGAAGAGACCCAGTACTTC. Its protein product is CASRSGLAEETQYF.

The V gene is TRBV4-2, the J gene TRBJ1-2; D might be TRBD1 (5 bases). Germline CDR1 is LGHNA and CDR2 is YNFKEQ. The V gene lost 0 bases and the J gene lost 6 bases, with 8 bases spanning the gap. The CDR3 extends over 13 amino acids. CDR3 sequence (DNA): TGTGCCAGCAGCCAAGAGATCAGGGATGGCTACACCTTC. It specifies CASSQEIRDGYTF.

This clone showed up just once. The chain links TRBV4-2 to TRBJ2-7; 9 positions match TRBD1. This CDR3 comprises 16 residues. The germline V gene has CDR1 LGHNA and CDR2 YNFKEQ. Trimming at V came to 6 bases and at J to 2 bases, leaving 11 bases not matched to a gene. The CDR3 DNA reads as TGTGCCAGCAGTCCACGTCGCGGGACAGGGACCTACGAGCAGTACTTC. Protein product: CASSPRRGTGTYEQYF.

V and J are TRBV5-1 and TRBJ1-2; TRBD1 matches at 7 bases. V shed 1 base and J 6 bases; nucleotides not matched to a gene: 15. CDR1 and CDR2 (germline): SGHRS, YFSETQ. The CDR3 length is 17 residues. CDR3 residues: CASSLKTTGVSFDGYTF. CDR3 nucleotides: TGCGCCAGCAGCTTGAAGACTACAGGGGTCTCGTTCGATGGCTACACCTTC.

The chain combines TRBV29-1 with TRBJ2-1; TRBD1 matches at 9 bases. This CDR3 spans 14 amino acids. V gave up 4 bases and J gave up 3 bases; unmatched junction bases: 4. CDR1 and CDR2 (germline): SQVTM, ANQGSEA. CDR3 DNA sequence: TGCAGCGTTGGGGACAGGGCAAACTACAATGAGCAGTTCTTC. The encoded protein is CSVGDRANYNEQFF.

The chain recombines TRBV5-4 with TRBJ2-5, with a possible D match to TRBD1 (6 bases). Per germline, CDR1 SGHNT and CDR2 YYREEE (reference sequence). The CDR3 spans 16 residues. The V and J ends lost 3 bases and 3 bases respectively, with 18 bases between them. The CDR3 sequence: CASSSNRQDDKETQYF. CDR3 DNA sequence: TGTGCCAGCAGCTCCAACAGACAGGACGATAAAGAGACCCAGTACTTC.

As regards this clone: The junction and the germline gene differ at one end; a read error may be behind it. The CDR3 nucleotides are TGTGCCAGCAGCTTAACGACAGGGCCAGCCAACTTC. Translated, it gives CASSLTTGPANF. The V and J genes are TRBV7-9 and TRBJ1-2; 7 bases match TRBD1. CDR1 is SEHNR and CDR2 is FQNEAQ in the germline V gene (reference sequence). This CDR3 comprises 12 residues.

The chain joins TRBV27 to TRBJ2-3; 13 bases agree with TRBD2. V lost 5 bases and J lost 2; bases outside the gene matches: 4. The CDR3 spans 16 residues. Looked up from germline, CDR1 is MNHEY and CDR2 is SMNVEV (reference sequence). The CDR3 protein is CASSGLAGAHTDTQYF. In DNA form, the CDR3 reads TGTGCCAGCAGTGGACTAGCGGGGGCACACACAGATACGCAGTATTTT.

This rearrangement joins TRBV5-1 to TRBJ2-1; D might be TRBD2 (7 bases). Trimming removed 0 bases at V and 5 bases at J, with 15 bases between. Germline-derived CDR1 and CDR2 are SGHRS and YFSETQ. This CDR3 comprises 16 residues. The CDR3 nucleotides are TGCGCCAGCAGCTTGGCCGGGGGGCGCGTCCACAATGAGCAGTTCTTC. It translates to CASSLAGGRVHNEQFF.